This T cell receptor beta chain was documented in a study of shared clonotypes between healthy human individuals (dated by TCRdb to 2019 to 2021). Background on the whole study: The cohort comprised a couple of women and a few men aged 18 to 49 years. For each donor, CD4 naive and CD4 memory were each given three plates, CD8 naive was given two plates, and CD8 memory was given one plate. The study deeply sequenced blood TCR repertoires of five healthy adults to estimate repertoire size and the extent of clonotype sharing between individuals. To increase sequencing depth and limit assay-specific biases, TCR repertoire library preparation and sequencing were carried out by different laboratories using diverse techniques. Leukapheresis yielded between about 0.85 and 10 billion PBMCs per donor.

Healthy HIV-negative adults with no recently reported acute infections or vaccinations were included as donors. All donors were Caucasian adults living in Nashville, Tennessee, USA. CD4+ T cells were enriched by magnetic negative selection; naive cells were then positively selected on CD45RA, and the negative fraction formed the memory subset. Blood was collected by leukapheresis, and PBMCs were isolated by Ficoll-Histopaque density gradient centrifugation and then cryopreserved in liquid nitrogen vapor phase. Analytical flow cytometry was used to check the purity and quantity of every magnetically sorted T cell population. Each sorted fraction had its genomic DNA isolated and then quantified by UV absorbance on a Nanodrop 2000c. Points the paper makes about the study in general: Incomplete sequencing was indicated by rarefaction of sorted-subset datasets, despite the large sequencing depth. The small number of donors limited the genetic and exposure-history diversity represented. Higher generation probabilities were observed for clonotypes shared by all four sorted-subset donors than for non-shared clonotypes. Naive subsets generally had larger estimated clonotype richness than memory subsets. Sampling was restricted to blood, and TCR repertoires in tissues likely differ from the TCR repertoires found in blood. Pairwise subsampling indicated that sequencing depth was expected to affect the degree of clonotype sharing among donors. About 5% of naive CD4, 3% to 3.5% of naive CD8, about 2.5% of memory CD4, and around 0.4% of memory CD8 clonotypes were shared across several donors.

Using the deep immunoSEQ assay, multiplex PCR amplified TCR CDR3 regions from genomic DNA. Extracted genomic DNA from each cell subset was spread evenly across all wells of several immunoSEQ 96-well plates, with each plate serving as a replicate. For sorted subsets, each replicate PCR was loaded with 200 ng genomic DNA, equivalent to 32,000 or so T cell genomes. Purified libraries were quantified with a Qubit 3.0 fluorometer, sized on a Bioanalyzer 2100, and re-quantified with the KAPA Library Quantification kit. Each immunoSEQ 96-well plate was sequenced on its own single-read 150-cycle Illumina NextSeq 550 flow cell. In the source study's methods: Because the immunoSEQ output included only junctional sequences and no quality scores, the filtering could not be the same as the filtering used for full-length reads. Sequences were annotated with PyIR, a Python wrapper for IgBLAST v1.9, using IMGT germline references to assign V/J genes and CDR3. Reads were removed for weak V/J assignments (E-value above 1e-6), missing CDR3, stop codons, out-of-frame junctions, or ambiguous translated residues. A V3J clonotype was defined by an identical inferred V gene, J gene, and CDR3 amino acid sequence. Percentage overlap between repertoires was calculated by dividing the number of shared unique clonotypes by the size of the smaller repertoire. Richness of each repertoire was evaluated using RTK rarefaction, the Chao1 estimator, and Recon v2.1 estimates of unobserved clonotypes. For all TCRbeta clonotypes obtained by the gDNA method from a few donors, generation probabilities were computed with OLGA. This immuneACCESS table, as held by TCRdb, lists in-frame sequences with V and J called but not all clones. Of the missing ones, under half trace to an unresolved V gene in checked studies; the others have no known cause. V and J calls and clone size are copied from that table; D and trimming were computed from the DNA. The sample includes around 2.5 million clones, with 90% to 95% observed a single time. The top ten clonotypes cover 0.36% of the sample.

About this clone: The antigen it recognizes is unknown. No base quality values were provided; no much bigger clone lies one nucleotide off.

From the cysteine through the phenylalanine, the CDR3 covers 14 amino acids. Of all the DNA, just the CDR3 is kept, 42 bases in frame from base 1. The trim is 4 bases for V and 2 bases for J, with a gap of 12 bases between the germline ends. From a lookup of the germline V gene, CDR1 and CDR2 are SGHDT and YYEEEE. Sequencing used naive CD4+ T cells from PBMCs. The cell subset or site label, as the study defines it: CD45RA+ positively selected. This sequence was found in a man aged 18 to 30 in good health. Some clones in this sample may be carry-over from other donors' samples. The receptor chain draws on TRBV5-6 and TRBJ1-1, and the D gene may be TRBD1, 5 bases matching. The CDR3 protein sequence reads: CASSLTGRNTEAFF. The DNA is as follows: TGTGCCAGCAGCCTTACAGGAAGAAACACTGAAGCTTTCTTT.